This record concerns one TCR beta chain sequence. This clone was seen only a few times. Its antigen target is currently unknown. There are no base qualities to consult, and no much larger clone falls within one base. This sample stems from a study of blood T cell repertoires in COVID-19 (dated by TCRdb to 2020 to 2022). Broadly, across the study: The collaborator samples originated in the United States, Italy and Spain and spanned the acute and convalescent phases of COVID-19. The material from the prospective study consisted of cDNA or gDNA derived from T cells, B-cell-depleted T cells, or PBMCs. Deeply sampled blood TCRbeta repertoires from subjects exposed to, actively infected with, or recovered from COVID-19 were included in the dataset. The repertoires were made available in a free public database intended to serve as a resource for research on the immune response to SARS-CoV-2. Samples came from the ongoing ImmuneRACE study (first 160 participants) plus 1,254 subjects from 6 global collaborators. The sample metadata nearly always contained a de-identified subject ID, COVID-19 status, age in years and sex. Where HLA class I and class II types were available, the types were taken from metadata supplied by the sample provider, not from assay-based typing. Summary of the overall study and its limitations: Clinical and demographic metadata were provided uncurated, with the amount varying by source and participant.

Participants in the prospective study were enrolled through a virtual design, were aged 18 to 89 years, and lived in roughly 24 United States geographic areas. Cohort assignment in the prospective study relied on participant-reported clinical history from a screening survey and a study questionnaire. ImmuneRACE Cohort 3 recovered participants were defined by two consecutive negative NP/OP PCR tests, healthcare professional clearance, or symptom resolution. In the prospective study, whole blood, serum and a nasopharyngeal or oropharyngeal swab were collected from each participant by mobile phlebotomists. Over an approximately two-month period, participants in the prospective study had the option of providing additional blood draws and questionnaires. Before DNA extraction, blood samples from the prospective study were shipped at room temperature or frozen. The germline ends are 6 bases apart after V is trimmed by 4 bases and J by 0 bases. Including the terminal cysteine and phenylalanine, the CDR3 comprises 13 residues. The only DNA kept is the CDR3, 39 bases in frame from the first base. The germline V gene supplies CDR1 MDHEN and CDR2 SYDVKM.

TCRbeta CDR3 regions were amplified from genomic DNA by means of the immunoSEQ Assay, a bias-controlled multiplex PCR. The published analysis was carried out like this. The number of nucleated cells in each sample was estimated by amplification of reference gene primers within the assay. Sequence reads were collapsed and filtered to measure the absolute abundance of every unique TCRbeta CDR3 rearrangement. For each sample, productive Simpson clonality was calculated as the square root of Simpson's diversity index over productive rearrangements. The table comes from immuneACCESS by way of TCRdb, which keeps in-frame sequences with V and J called. Part of the clones is missing from these tables; in studies checked, under half for an unresolved V gene and the rest for unknown reasons. The DNA gave D and trimming, while V, J and clone size come from that table. The sample includes more than 350,000 clones, with around 87% observed a single time. The ten most abundant clones make up about 10% of the sample.

This TCR was sampled from a woman in her 50s who had recovered from COVID-19. Material: PBMCs or T cells enriched from blood (not recorded which). The receptor chain draws on TRBV28 and TRBJ1-2; no D gene can be assigned with confidence. The DNA reads as follows: TGTGCCAGCAGTTCGGGTCCTAACTATGGCTACACCTTC. This sequence encodes CASSSGPNYGYTF.